This T cell receptor (beta chain) was observed in a study of beta chain features in type 1 diabetes. Overall study results and limits: Shorter templates might be favored by PCR, and equally so in patients and in controls. Sequencing from cDNA could over-represent high-TCR-expressing cells. Unsettled here was the matter of whether HLA type influences TCRB rearrangement.

CDR3 length: 17 amino acids. Trimming at V came to 2 bases and at J to 1 base, leaving 9 bases not matched to a gene. Per germline, CDR1 MGHDK and CDR2 SYGVNS. A few counts support this clone. Its target is not known. Every donor had blood drawn once into heparin, around 0.12 L on average. Expressed TCRB transcripts were sequenced after all isolated RNA was converted to cDNA. The assay was immunoSEQ multiplex PCR, and TCRdb's table has in-frame clones only and misses some. The data contain about 400,000 clones, approximately 12% of them singletons. V and J are TRBV25-1 and TRBJ2-3; 7 bases agree with TRBD2. This receptor was identified in a man younger than 30 in good health. The sequenced material came from naive CD4+ T cells from blood. CDR3 sequence: CASSEGGGYPGTDTQYF. The CDR3 nucleotides are TGTGCCAGCAGTGAAGGCGGGGGATACCCTGGCACAGATACGCAGTATTTT.